Listed here is a single T cell receptor (beta chain). The CDR3 is made up of 16 amino acids. V lost 1 base to trimming and J lost 4 bases, with 16 bases between them. The germline gives CDR1 SEHNR, CDR2 FQNEAQ (reference sequence). These data are taken from a study of early stage breast cancer tumors. Each sample had two DNA replicates, roughly 0.48 ug blood or around 1.5 ug tissue. The repertoire was sequenced with immunoSEQ multiplex PCR; TCRdb's copy has only in-frame clones and lacks some. This table holds tens of thousands of clones, over 65% found once. The chain uses TRBV7-9 and TRBJ2-5; tentative D call: TRBD2 (7 bases). The source of this sequence is a person between 55 and 69 years old with breast cancer. Material for sequencing was blood. CDR3 region: CASSLEGGADRETQYF. The DNA of the CDR3 is TGTGCCAGCAGCTTAGAGGGGGGGGCCGATCGAGAGACCCAGTACTTC.